A selection of T cell receptor beta chains follows, all from one sample in a study of a mutant IDH1 vaccine in newly diagnosed glioma. Antigens for these TCRs are unknown. Sequencing used immunoSEQ multiplex PCR; TCRdb keeps in-frame clones, though not all of them. Of roughly 56,000 clones listed, approximately 80% are singletons. The specimen comprised PBMCs, sampled from a glioma patient whose treatment included an IDH1 peptide vaccine. These receptors came from a woman in her thirties or forties with glioma. Some clones in this sample may be carry-over from other donors' samples. CDR3s include the opening cysteine and the closing phenylalanine or tryptophan. A D gene is named only where the DNA matches it firmly.

v_call	j_call	d_call	cdr3_aa
TRBV2	TRBJ1-6	TRBD1	CASSESSGGLNSPLHF
TRBV5-1	TRBJ2-1	NA	CASSEANSYNEQFF
TRBV19	TRBJ2-1	NA	CASSSRGGGEQFF
TRBV7-2	TRBJ1-5	NA	CASSLGSGGGNQPQHF
TRBV7-2	TRBJ2-3	TRBD2	CASSLAGEGAQYF
TRBV5-8	TRBJ2-5	NA	CASSFGERQSGTQYF
TRBV19	TRBJ2-4	NA	CASSLSWVTLAKNIQYF
TRBV15	TRBJ2-5	TRBD2	CATSRAGRGVETQYF
TRBV2	TRBJ2-7	NA	CASNPPRGRGHEQYF
TRBV28	TRBJ1-5	TRBD1	CASSPTDRDGQPQHF
TRBV19	TRBJ1-4	NA	CASQGVNEKLFF
TRBV5-5	TRBJ1-5	NA	CASSWDSNQPQHF
TRBV28	TRBJ1-2	NA	CASSPPQAGGMSYGYTF
TRBV19	TRBJ1-2	TRBD1	CASSLPGQANYGYTF
TRBV9	TRBJ1-3	NA	CASSDPGDLVLGNTIYF
TRBV9	TRBJ2-3	TRBD2	CASSPSGLAGGRSTDTQYF
TRBV5-1	TRBJ2-5	TRBD2	CASSSQGLTETQYF
TRBV7-9	TRBJ1-6	TRBD1	CASSLEGQGNSPLHF
TRBV2	TRBJ1-5	NA	CASTPRRVDQPQHF
TRBV7-2	TRBJ2-7	TRBD1	CASSFRGQGARHEQYF
TRBV5-6	TRBJ2-5	NA	CASSFVQETQYF
TRBV27	TRBJ2-7	NA	CASSSRGAHEQYF
TRBV18	TRBJ2-1	TRBD2	CASSPPGGGGFGEQFF
TRBV19	TRBJ1-3	TRBD1	CASSIGRGLIISGNTIYF
TRBV27	TRBJ1-5	NA	CASSEGHSNQPQHF
TRBV10-3	TRBJ1-1	NA	CAINVGGNTEAFF
TRBV29-1	TRBJ2-7	NA	CSVTWGSYEQYF
TRBV5-1	TRBJ1-1	NA	CASSLGMNTEAFF
TRBV25-1	TRBJ1-5	NA	CASSEGGQTSNQPQHF
TRBV30	TRBJ2-4	NA	CAWFEEGVGGKNIQYF
TRBV28	TRBJ1-5	TRBD1	CASSPRQGRGNQPQHF
TRBV5-6	TRBJ2-3	TRBD1	CASSLGTGAMGQYF
TRBV11-2	TRBJ1-1	NA	CASSPRVDEAFF